The text below deals with one TCR beta chain. Its antigen is unidentified. CDR1 is SGHAT and CDR2 is FQDESV in the germline V gene (reference sequence). The V gene lost 5 bases and the J gene lost 8 bases, with 19 bases spanning the gap. This CDR3 comprises 15 residues. This specimen comes from a study of cytomegalovirus exposure and HLA in healthy donors. As for the study in general: Sequencing of roughly 180 million T cells in an earlier analysis found 100 million to 140 million unique TCR beta sequences.

Amplification used 60 Vbeta primers and 13 Jbeta primers. This table comes from immunoSEQ multiplex PCR, and its TCRdb copy is limited to in-frame clones, with some not included. The sample records 200,000 to 250,000 clones, over 60% being singletons. Study findings and constraints: Researchers counted over 150 TCR beta chains as cytomegalovirus-associated. Analysis performed later found about 18,000 TCR beta sequences associated with HLA alleles at 0.05 false discovery rate.

The chain joins TRBV11-1 to TRBJ2-1; no firm D call. The specimen was PBMCs. This receptor was taken from a man in his late teens or twenties in good health and CMV-seronegative. CDR3 residues: CASSRAGLHFYEQFF. As DNA, the CDR3 is TGTGCCAGCAGCCGAGCCGGGTTACACTTCTATGAGCAGTTCTTC.